Following are 4 T cell receptor beta chains from one sample sequenced in a study of patients and donors after allogeneic stem cell transplantation. TCRdb ran MiXCR on the RT-PCR reads and lists one entry per CDR3 protein. The data contain approximately 170,000 distinct CDR3 sequences, 25% to 35% of them singletons. The sequencing input was blood, either unsorted or a sorted T cell fraction (not recorded which). These receptor sequences come from a human donor who was either an allogeneic HSCT recipient or a stem cell or donor lymphocyte infusion donor (not recorded which). It is not recorded whose cells these are; they may come from a transplant donor.

The chain links TRBV3-1 to TRBJ1-1; D uncertain. In germline, CDR1 is LGHDT, CDR2 YNNKEL (reference sequence). The CDR3 totals 12 residues. V was clipped by 2 bases and J by 7 bases, with 8 bases between them. The CDR3 sequence: CASSQSDFEAFF. The CDR3 DNA reads as TGTGCCAGCAGCCAAAGCGACTTTGAAGCTTTCTTT.

The chain uses TRBV4-1 and TRBJ2-7; D remains unclear. The CDR3 covers 14 residues. Germline V gene data show CDR1 as MGHRA and CDR2 as YSYEKL. The ends were cut back, 2 bases at V and 1 base at J, with 9 bases in the middle. The CDR3 DNA is TGCGCCAGCAGCCAAAAGATTGTTTCCTACGAGCAGTACTTC. Translation gives CASSQKIVSYEQYF.

Many counts were recorded for this clonotype. The genes are TRBV28 and TRBJ1-2; D unclear. This CDR3 region has 12 residues. V lost 6 bases and J 6 bases, leaving 11 bases between the germline ends. The germline CDR1 and CDR2 sequences are MDHEN and SYDVKM. CDR3 DNA: TGTGCCAGCAGCTTCTGGAGAGATGGCTACACCTTC. Translated: CASSFWRDGYTF.

The chain employs TRBV30 and TRBJ1-6; unclear D gene. V lost 0 bases and J 5 bases, leaving 5 bases between the germline ends. The CDR3 length is 13 residues. In germline, CDR1 is GTSNPN, CDR2 SVGIG (reference sequence). The chain's CDR3 is CAWSVHHNSPLHF. As DNA, the CDR3 is TGTGCCTGGAGTGTACACCATAATTCACCCCTCCACTTT.